These 8 T cell receptor beta chains share one sample of origin, sequenced in a study of post-analysis software for immune sequencing data (dated by TCRdb to about 2015). Here is what the overall study found, with its caveats: Significantly higher frequencies in patients than in controls were found for several TRBV segments, including TRBV5-6, TRBV5-1 and TRBV20-1.

Library preparation was by PCR. TCRdb shows the sequencer as Illumina HiSeq 2500. Unique molecular identifiers were incorporated into TCR beta cDNA libraries to reduce PCR and sequencing biases. The public reads were run again by TCRdb, first through fastp at Q25 and then through MiXCR, and only productive beta chains were kept. Under each unique CDR3 protein, matching rows form one entry showing the most common genes and DNA. The sample table holds approximately 630,000 distinct CDR3 sequences, of which approximately 60% were seen once. 10% to 12% of the sample belongs to the ten largest clones. Antigens of these TCRs are unknown. Material for sequencing was blood. These TCRs come from a girl aged 2-10 years with multiple sclerosis.

This chain connects TRBV12-3 or TRBV12-4 to TRBJ2-3, with 11 positions matching TRBD2. The CDR3 is 15 amino acids. V shed 4 bases, J shed 5 bases, and the junction held 5 bases outside the gene matches. CDR3 nucleotides: TGTGCCAGCAGTTCGTTAGCGGGAGGGGGAGATACGCAGTATTTT. It yields the protein CASSSLAGGGDTQYF.

CDR3 sequence (DNA): TGTGCCAGCAGTGTACAGGTCGGGGAAGATACGCAGTATTTT. It translates to CASSVQVGEDTQYF. J is TRBJ2-3 and V is TRBV6-1; D could derive from TRBD1 or TRBD2 (5 bases each). V was pared by 4 bases and J by 5 bases, with 13 bases between. CDR1 is MNHNS and CDR2 is SASEGT in the germline V gene. This CDR3 is built from 14 residues.

The V gene is TRBV6-1, the J gene TRBJ2-6; 7 bases fit TRBD1. Germline trimming cut 6 bases from V and 1 base from J; bases unmatched to any gene: 9. Germline V gives CDR1 MNHNS, CDR2 SASEGT. CDR3 length: 17 residues. CDR3 bases: TGTGCCAGCAGAGAACAGGGGTATGGGTCTGGGGCCAACGTCCTGACTTTC. Its protein is CASREQGYGSGANVLTF.

This clonotype was seen a handful of times. The V and J genes are TRBV11-2 and TRBJ2-1; the match to TRBD2 covers 7 bases. The length of the CDR3 is 14 residues. V lost 7 bases to trimming and J lost 0 bases; unmatched junction nucleotides: 3. The germline CDR1 and CDR2 sequences are SGHAT and FQNNGV. This CDR3 reads CASTSGSSYNEQFF. The CDR3 DNA reads as TGTGCCAGCACTAGCGGAAGCTCCTACAATGAGCAGTTCTTC.

A word on this clonotype: Compared with germline, one end of the junction differs, possibly owing to a read error. The chain has TRBV5-1 and TRBJ2-1; D is ambiguous. The CDR3 loop spans 14 amino acids. Germline V gives CDR1 SGHRS, CDR2 YFSETQ. The DNA for the CDR3 is TGCGCCGGCAGCTTGGCCCTGGGGTTGTATGAGCAGTTCTTC. Protein product: CAGSLALGLYEQFF.

The rearrangement links TRBV5-1 to TRBJ2-6; D is perhaps TRBD1 (7 bases). The CDR3 sequence is 18 residues long. Germline V gives CDR1 SGHRS, CDR2 YFSETQ. Deletions cut 0 bases from V and 3 bases from J, with 16 bases between. CDR3 residues: CASSLEGARGSGANVLTF. Written as DNA, the CDR3 is TGCGCCAGCAGCTTGGAGGGGGCCCGGGGGAGTGGGGCCAACGTCCTGACTTTC.

V and J are TRBV6-1 and TRBJ2-6; D is undetermined. With 1 base removed from V and 0 bases from J, the gap between germline ends came to 4 bases. CDR3 length equals 15 residues. Germline V gene lookup returns CDR1 MNHNS and CDR2 SASEGT. The CDR3 spells CASSEEVSGANVLTF. CDR3 DNA: TGTGCCAGCAGTGAAGAAGTCTCTGGGGCCAACGTCCTGACTTTC.

The CDR3 DNA is TGTGCCAGCAGATCTGGACATCTTAATCAGCCCCAGCATTTT. Amino acid sequence: CASRSGHLNQPQHF. The chain is built from TRBV12-3 or TRBV12-4 and TRBJ1-5; TRBD1 might be the D (5 bases). Trimming took 6 bases from V and 4 from J, leaving 13 bases between them. The CDR3 runs to 14 residues.